These 28 T cell receptor beta chains were sequenced from one sample in a study of T cell changes during pregnancy in multiple sclerosis. Generated by immunoSEQ multiplex PCR, the TCRdb table keeps only in-frame clones and is missing some. Of fewer than 35,000 clones listed, nearly 90% are singletons. This specimen was CD4+ T cells from peripheral blood mononuclear cells, taken in the third trimester of pregnancy. All receptors come from a female donor in good health, enrolled as a control in a pregnancy study.

This chain connects TRBV19 to TRBJ2-5; 10 bases align to TRBD1. After removal of 6 bases from V and 4 bases from J, the junction contained 2 bases not matched to a gene. CDR1 and CDR2 (germline): LNHDA, SQIVND (reference sequence). The CDR3 runs to 13 residues. The CDR3 reads CASSDRGRETQYF. The CDR3 DNA follows: TGTGCCAGTAGCGACAGGGGGCGAGAGACCCAGTACTTC.

J is TRBJ1-2 and V is TRBV30, with TRBD1 as a possible D gene (6 bases). Germline loops: CDR1 GTSNPN, CDR2 SVGIG (reference sequence). The CDR3 is 10 residues long. V was clipped by 5 bases and J by 8 bases, with 9 bases between them. CDR3: CAWWGRGYTF. In DNA, the CDR3 is TGTGCCTGGTGGGGGCGCGGCTACACCTTC.

The rearrangement joins TRBV14 to TRBJ1-4; maybe TRBD1 (5 bases). Between the trimmed V and J ends, which lost 1 base and 8 bases, there was a span of 14 bases. Looked up from germline, CDR1 is SGHDN and CDR2 is FVKESK. CDR3 size: 15 residues. The CDR3 sequence: CASSQGEGRGEKLFF. DNA for the CDR3: TGTGCCAGCAGCCAAGGCGAGGGGCGGGGCGAAAAACTGTTTTTT. The full variable domain, its missing parts supplied by reference TRBV14 and TRBJ1-4, is EAGVTQFPSHSVIEKGQTVTLRCDPISGHDNLYWYRRVMGKEIKFLLHFVKESKQDESGMPNNRFLAERTGGTYSTLKVQPAELEDSGVYFCASSQGEGRGEKLFFGSGTQLSVL.

Remarks on this clone: The sample contains more than one DNA sequence encoding this CDR3. J is TRBJ1-2 and V is TRBV7-9, with a weak D call TRBD1 (5 bases). CDR3 length equals 15 residues. V gave up 1 base and J gave up 0 bases, with 9 bases separating them. The V gene's germline CDR1 is SEHNR and CDR2 FQNEAQ (reference sequence). The CDR3 DNA reads as TGTGCCAGCAGCTTAGTACAGGCAGCTAACTATGGCTACACCTTC. This translates into CASSLVQAANYGYTF. The complete variable domain, with remaining parts taken from reference TRBV7-9 and TRBJ1-2, reads DTGVSQNPRHKITKRGQNVTFRCDPISEHNRLYWYRQTLGQGPEFLTYFQNEAQLEKSRLLSDRFSAERPKGSFSTLEIQRTEQGDSAMYLCASSLVQAANYGYTFGSGTRLTVV.

A single count supports this clone. The chain combines TRBV29-1 with TRBJ2-5; unclear D gene. Trimming took 2 bases from V and 1 from J, leaving 8 bases between them. This CDR3 is 13 amino acids long. Germline V gene data show CDR1 as SQVTM and CDR2 as ANQGSEA. The CDR3 sequence is CSVEHSFQETQYF. In nucleotides, the CDR3 is TGCAGCGTTGAACACAGCTTCCAAGAGACCCAGTACTTC.

This clone was counted a few times. The V gene is TRBV7-2, the J gene TRBJ1-6; D is perhaps TRBD1 (5 bases). The V gene's germline CDR1 is SGHTA and CDR2 FQGNSA. V was trimmed by 1 base and J by 10 bases, leaving 20 bases between them. The CDR3 runs 17 residues. CDR3 sequence (DNA): TGTGCCAGCAGCTTAGGGGTCTCCGGGGGAGTAGGATCACCCCTCCACTTT. Residues: CASSLGVSGGVGSPLHF. The full variable domain, with the rest looked up from reference TRBV7-2 and TRBJ1-6, is GAGVSQSPSNKVTEKGKDVELRCDPISGHTALYWYRQSLGQGLEFLIYFQGNSAPDKSGLPSDRFSAERTGGSVSTLTIQRTQQEDSAVYLCASSLGVSGGVGSPLHFGNGTRLTVT.

The CDR3 loop reads CASSMGHSTGNTIYF. The CDR3 DNA sequence: TGTGCCAGTAGTATGGGGCACTCAACTGGAAACACCATATATTTT. The rearrangement uses TRBV19 and TRBJ1-3, with D possibly being TRBD1 (5 bases). The CDR3 contains 15 residues. V was trimmed by 3 bases and J by 2 bases, leaving 11 bases between them. Germline assignment: CDR1 LNHDA and CDR2 SQIVND (reference sequence).

The rearrangement links TRBV2 to TRBJ2-5, with D hard to call. Germline V gene lookup returns CDR1 SNHLY and CDR2 FYNNEI. V was pared by 6 bases and J by 7 bases, with 12 bases between. This CDR3 comprises 12 residues. The CDR3 reads CASRPQAGTQYF. DNA for the CDR3: TGTGCCAGCAGGCCCCAGGCTGGGACCCAGTACTTC.

This sequence joins TRBV5-1 and TRBJ1-2; 8 bases match TRBD1. Trimming at V came to 4 bases and at J to 2 bases, leaving 7 bases not matched to a gene. The germline CDR1 and CDR2 sequences are SGHRS and YFSETQ. The CDR3 is made up of 15 amino acids. This CDR3 reads CASSPTGQENYGYTF. CDR3 nucleotides: TGCGCCAGCAGCCCGACGGGACAGGAGAACTATGGCTACACCTTC.

V is TRBV29-1 and J is TRBJ2-5, with 7 bases aligning to TRBD2. CDR1 and CDR2 (germline): SQVTM, ANQGSEA. The CDR3 is 17 residues long. V lost 3 bases and J lost 5; bases outside the gene matches: 18. CDR3 sequence reads: CSVDLAGEGFSPETQYF. Here the CDR3 DNA reads TGCAGCGTTGATCTTGCGGGGGAGGGATTTAGCCCGGAGACCCAGTACTTC.

This chain joins TRBV19 and TRBJ1-5, with D perhaps matching TRBD1 (5 bases). Trimming cost V 5 bases and J 4 bases, with 9 bases left between them. CDR1 and CDR2 from the germline V gene are LNHDA and SQIVND (reference sequence). This CDR3 spans 13 amino acids. The CDR3 loop reads CASSSGPNQPQHF. CDR3 coding DNA: TGTGCCAGTAGTTCAGGGCCGAATCAGCCCCAGCATTTT.

The chain joins TRBV5-4 to TRBJ1-3; 10 bases map to TRBD1. The V gene's germline CDR1 is SGHNT and CDR2 YYREEE (reference sequence). Trimming cost V 4 bases and J 3 bases; bases outside gene matches: 16. The CDR3 extends over 19 amino acids. The CDR3 spells CASSHYTTDRGLFGNTIYF. DNA for the CDR3: TGTGCCAGCAGCCACTACACCACCGACAGGGGGCTCTTTGGAAACACCATATATTTT. The variable domain in full, completed from reference TRBV5-4 and TRBJ1-3, reads ETGVTQSPTHLIKTRGQQVTLRCSSQSGHNTVSWYQQALGQGPQFIFQYYREEENGRGNFPPRFSGLQFPNYSSELNVNALELDDSALYLCASSHYTTDRGLFGNTIYFGEGSWLTVV.

V gene TRBV19 combines with J gene TRBJ1-1; D gene ambiguous. This CDR3 is 12 amino acids long. V gave up 4 bases and J gave up 6 bases, with 9 bases separating them. From germline, CDR1 is LNHDA and CDR2 SQIVND (reference sequence). The CDR3 sequence is CASSKLTAEAFF. The CDR3 DNA is TGTGCCAGTAGTAAGTTGACTGCTGAAGCTTTCTTT.

By frequency in the sample, this clone is medium-sized. The rearrangement links TRBV11-1 to TRBJ1-1, with no clear D. Germline V gene sequence: CDR1 SGHAT, CDR2 FQDESV (reference sequence). V lost 5 bases and J 8 bases, leaving 12 bases between the germline ends. The CDR3 runs to 12 residues. The CDR3, as DNA: TGTGCCAGCAGCCGAGAGGGCAGAGAAGCTTTCTTT. Translated, it gives CASSREGREAFF.

The rearrangement uses TRBV5-5 and TRBJ1-1; D perhaps matches TRBD1 (6 bases). Trimming left V 0 bases short and J 0 bases short, with 15 bases between. The CDR3 covers 17 residues. CDR1 and CDR2 from the germline V gene are SGHKS and YYEKEE (reference sequence). The DNA for the CDR3 is TGTGCCAGCAGCTTGGCCTCGGGGGGCCCGATGAACACTGAAGCTTTCTTT. Translated: CASSLASGGPMNTEAFF.

The V gene is TRBV7-2, the J gene TRBJ2-2; maybe TRBD1 (5 bases). CDR3 length equals 17 residues. CDR1 is SGHTA, CDR2 FQGNSA, per germline. V lost 1 base to trimming and J lost 7 bases, with 19 bases between them. Written as DNA, the CDR3 is TGTGCCAGCAGCTTAGGACGCGCTGGCAGGGCAATCGGGGAGCTGTTTTTT. This sequence encodes CASSLGRAGRAIGELFF.

The chain couples TRBV6-6 to TRBJ1-4, with unresolved D. The germline V gene has CDR1 MNHNY and CDR2 SVGAGI (reference sequence). Trimming took off 5 bases at V and 11 bases at J, with 15 bases between the two ends. The CDR3 is 13 amino acids. The CDR3 protein is CASSIREAVKLFF. In DNA form, the CDR3 reads TGTGCCAGCAGTATCAGAGAAGCGGTCAAACTGTTTTTT.

The chain links TRBV13 to TRBJ1-2; D is undetermined. CDR3 length: 13 residues. The germline gives CDR1 PRHDT, CDR2 FYEKMQ (reference sequence). The germline V and J ends were trimmed by 1 base and 8 bases, with 11 bases remaining between them. The CDR3 spells CASSLVASRGYTF. The DNA for the CDR3 is TGTGCCAGCAGCTTAGTGGCTTCCAGAGGCTACACCTTC.

The gene calls are TRBV5-6 and TRBJ2-1, with D tentatively TRBD1 (5 bases). The CDR3 has 16 amino acids. Germline loops: CDR1 SGHDT, CDR2 YYEEEE. The V end lost 6 bases, the J end lost 5 bases, and 21 bases lay between the germline ends. Written as DNA, the CDR3 is TGTGCCAGCACCGTAAGGGGCAGGGCTATCCACAATGAGCAGTTCTTC. This sequence encodes CASTVRGRAIHNEQFF.

The CDR3 nucleotides are TGCAGTGCTAGGTTCCCGGATACGCAGTATTTT. As protein: CSARFPDTQYF. The chain links TRBV20-1 to TRBJ2-3; D is uncertain. V gave up 3 bases and J gave up 6 bases, with 7 bases separating them. The CDR3 length is 11 residues. Germline V gene data show CDR1 as DFQATT and CDR2 as SNEGSKA (reference sequence).

This chain connects TRBV2 to TRBJ2-1; 7 bases line up with TRBD2. The CDR3 is 14 amino acids. V shed 5 bases and J 7 bases; nucleotides not matched to a gene: 8. Germline V CDR1 and CDR2: SNHLY, FYNNEI. DNA of the CDR3: TGTGCCAGCAGTTTAGCGGGCCCACTTAATGAGCAGTTCTTC. It is translated as CASSLAGPLNEQFF.

In this sample, this clone turned up a few times. The chain recombines TRBV19 with TRBJ2-7; 8 nucleotides align to TRBD2. Germline V gives CDR1 LNHDA, CDR2 SQIVND (reference sequence). The CDR3 loop spans 14 amino acids. J gave up 2 bases and V 5 bases, and 5 bases lay outside the gene matches. The CDR3 loop reads CASSRREATYEQYF. In DNA form, the CDR3 reads TGTGCCAGTAGTCGGCGGGAGGCAACCTACGAGCAGTACTTC.

The V call is TRBV18, the J call TRBJ2-5; 11 bases match TRBD2. CDR1 and CDR2 from the germline V gene are KGHSH and LQKENI. Trimming took 3 bases from V and 2 from J; bases not matched to a gene: 5. The CDR3 spans 16 residues. The CDR3 protein is CASSPTSGALQETQYF. The CDR3 nucleotides are TGTGCCAGCTCACCGACTAGCGGGGCGCTACAAGAGACCCAGTACTTC.

The V gene is TRBV7-9, the J gene TRBJ2-3, with D unresolved. The CDR3 runs to 13 residues. Trimming left V 4 bases short and J 5 bases short, with 10 bases between. Germline assignment: CDR1 SEHNR and CDR2 FQNEAQ (reference sequence). DNA of the CDR3: TGTGCCAGCAGCTCCACAAACCAAGATACGCAGTATTTT. Its protein product is CASSSTNQDTQYF.

CDR3 DNA sequence: TGTGCCAGCTCGATACAGGGTTACTATGGCTACACCTTC. Its protein is CASSIQGYYGYTF. V usage is TRBV18 and J usage is TRBJ1-2; D perhaps matches TRBD1 (6 bases). V was pared by 6 bases and J by 3 bases, with 11 bases between. CDR3 size: 13 residues. The germline gives CDR1 KGHSH, CDR2 LQKENI.

The rearrangement uses TRBV30 and TRBJ2-3, with 8 bases fitting TRBD2. CDR1 GTSNPN and CDR2 SVGIG come from the germline V gene (reference sequence). This CDR3 region has 13 residues. V shed 1 base, J shed 8 bases, and the junction held 5 bases outside the gene matches. As DNA, the CDR3 is TGTGCCTGGAGTGCGGGGGGGCCTGGTACGCAGTATTTT. It is translated as CAWSAGGPGTQYF.

The J gene is TRBJ1-2, the V gene TRBV19; 11 positions match TRBD1. The CDR3 is 17 amino acids. Germline CDR1 and CDR2: LNHDA and SQIVND (reference sequence). The junction had 16 bases not matched to a gene; V was cut back by 4 bases and J by 9 bases. Here the CDR3 DNA reads TGTGCCAGTAGTACCACCGGGCCCAGGACAGGGGGCGAAAGCTACACCTTC. This codes for CASSTTGPRTGGESYTF.

The chain employs TRBV19 and TRBJ1-1, with D possibly TRBD1 on 5 matching bases. The germline V gene has CDR1 LNHDA and CDR2 SQIVND (reference sequence). V lost 5 bases and J 10 bases, leaving 17 bases between the germline ends. The CDR3 is 13 amino acids. For the CDR3, the DNA is TGTGCCAGTAGTTCCAGGGAAACGTGGGGAGCTTTCTTT. Protein sequence: CASSSRETWGAFF. The full variable domain, in which reference TRBV19 and TRBJ1-1 provide the parts outside the CDR3, is DGGITQSPKYLFRKEGQNVTLSCEQNLNHDAMYWYRQDPGQGLRLIYYSQIVNDFQKGDIAEGYSVSREKKESFPLTVTSAQKNPTAFYLCASSSRETWGAFFGQGTRLTVV.